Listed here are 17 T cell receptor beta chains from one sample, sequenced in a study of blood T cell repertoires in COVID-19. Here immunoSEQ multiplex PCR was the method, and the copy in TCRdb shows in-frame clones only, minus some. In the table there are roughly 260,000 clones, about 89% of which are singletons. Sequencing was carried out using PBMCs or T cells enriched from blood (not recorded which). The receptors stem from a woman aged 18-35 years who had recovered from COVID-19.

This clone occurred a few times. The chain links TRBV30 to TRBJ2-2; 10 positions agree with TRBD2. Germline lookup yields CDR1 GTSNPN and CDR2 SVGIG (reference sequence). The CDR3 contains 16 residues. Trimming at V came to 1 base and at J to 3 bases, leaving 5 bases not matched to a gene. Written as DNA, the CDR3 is TGTGCCTGGAGTGGGCTAGCGGGGGAGTACACCGGGGAGCTGTTTTTT. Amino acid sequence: CAWSGLAGEYTGELFF.

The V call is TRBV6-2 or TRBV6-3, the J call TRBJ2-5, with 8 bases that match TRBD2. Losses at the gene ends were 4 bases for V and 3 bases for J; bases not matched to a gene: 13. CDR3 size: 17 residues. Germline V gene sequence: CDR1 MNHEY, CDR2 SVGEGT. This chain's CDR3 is CASSSLLWRGAEETQYF. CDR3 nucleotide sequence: TGTGCCAGCAGTTCCCTCCTGTGGCGGGGGGCTGAAGAGACCCAGTACTTC.

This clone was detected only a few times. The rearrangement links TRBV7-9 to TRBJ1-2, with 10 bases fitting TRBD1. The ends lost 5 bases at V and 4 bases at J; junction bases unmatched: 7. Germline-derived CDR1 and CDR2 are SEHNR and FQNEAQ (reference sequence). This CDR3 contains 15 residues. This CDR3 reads CASSRTGTGAYGYTF. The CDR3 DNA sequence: TGTGCCAGCAGCCGAACCGGGACAGGGGCCTATGGCTACACCTTC.

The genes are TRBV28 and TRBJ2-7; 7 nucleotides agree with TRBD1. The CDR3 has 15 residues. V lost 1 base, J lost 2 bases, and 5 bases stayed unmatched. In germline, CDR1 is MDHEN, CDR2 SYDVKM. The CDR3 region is CASSLYRGQAYEQYF. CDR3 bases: TGTGCCAGCAGTTTATACAGGGGCCAAGCCTACGAGCAGTACTTC. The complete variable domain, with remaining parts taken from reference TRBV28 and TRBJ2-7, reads DVKVTQSSRYLVKRTGEKVFLECVQDMDHENMFWYRQDPGLGLRLIYFSYDVKMKEKGDIPEGYSVSREKKERFSLILESASTNQTSMYLCASSLYRGQAYEQYFGPGTRLTVT.

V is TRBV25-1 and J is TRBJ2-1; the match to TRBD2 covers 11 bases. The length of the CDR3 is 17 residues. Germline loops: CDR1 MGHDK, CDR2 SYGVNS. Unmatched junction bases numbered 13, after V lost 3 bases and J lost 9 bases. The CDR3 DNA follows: TGTGCCAGCAGTGATTGGTATAGCGGGAGGGCCGAGGGTGAGCAGTTCTTC. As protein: CASSDWYSGRAEGEQFF.

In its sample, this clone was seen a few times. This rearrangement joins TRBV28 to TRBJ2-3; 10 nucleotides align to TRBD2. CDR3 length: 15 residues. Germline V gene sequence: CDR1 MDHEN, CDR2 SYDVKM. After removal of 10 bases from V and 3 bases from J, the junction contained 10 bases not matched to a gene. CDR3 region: CAIKRGGPWTDTQYF. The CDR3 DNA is TGTGCCATCAAGCGGGGGGGCCCTTGGACAGATACGCAGTATTTT.

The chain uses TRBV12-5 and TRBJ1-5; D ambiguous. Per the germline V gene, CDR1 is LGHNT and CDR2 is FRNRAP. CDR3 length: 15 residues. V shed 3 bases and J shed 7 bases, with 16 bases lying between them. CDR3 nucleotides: TGTGCTAGTGGTTTATCGACCCCCCGGGGACAGCCCCAGCATTTT. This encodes CASGLSTPRGQPQHF. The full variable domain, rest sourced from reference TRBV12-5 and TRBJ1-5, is DARVTQTPRHKVTEMGQEVTMRCQPILGHNTVFWYRQTMMQGLELLAYFRNRAPLDDSGMPKDRFSAEMPDATLATLKIQPSEPRDSAVYFCASGLSTPRGQPQHFGDGTRLSIL.

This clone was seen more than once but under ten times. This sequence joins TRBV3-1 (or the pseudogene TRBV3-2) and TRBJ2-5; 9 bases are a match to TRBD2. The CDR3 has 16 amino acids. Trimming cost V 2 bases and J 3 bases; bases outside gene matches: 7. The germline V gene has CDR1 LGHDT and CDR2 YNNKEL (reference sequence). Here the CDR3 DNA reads TGTGCCAGCAGCCAATCTTGGGTAGCGGGGGAAGAGACCCAGTACTTC. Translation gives CASSQSWVAGEETQYF.

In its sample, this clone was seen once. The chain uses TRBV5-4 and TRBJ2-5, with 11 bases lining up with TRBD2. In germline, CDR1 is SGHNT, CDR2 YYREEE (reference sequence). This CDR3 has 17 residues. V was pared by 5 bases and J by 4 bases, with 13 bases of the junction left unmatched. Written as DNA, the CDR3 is TGTGCCAGCAGGTTAGCGGGAGGGCCGCCGGTAGGAGAGACCCAGTACTTC. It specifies CASRLAGGPPVGETQYF.

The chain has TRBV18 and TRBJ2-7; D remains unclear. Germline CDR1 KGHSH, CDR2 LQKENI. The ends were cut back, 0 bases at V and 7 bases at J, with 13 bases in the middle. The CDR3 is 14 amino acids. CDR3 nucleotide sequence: TGTGCCAGCTCACCACCGGCGGAGCCTTTTGAGCAGTACTTC. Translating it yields CASSPPAEPFEQYF.

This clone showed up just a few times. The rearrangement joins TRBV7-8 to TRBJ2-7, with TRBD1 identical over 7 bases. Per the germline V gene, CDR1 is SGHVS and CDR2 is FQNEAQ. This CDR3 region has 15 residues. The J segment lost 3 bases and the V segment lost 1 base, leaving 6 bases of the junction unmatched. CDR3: CASSLGQGVVYEQYF. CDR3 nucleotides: TGTGCCAGCAGCTTAGGGCAGGGGGTAGTCTACGAGCAGTACTTC.

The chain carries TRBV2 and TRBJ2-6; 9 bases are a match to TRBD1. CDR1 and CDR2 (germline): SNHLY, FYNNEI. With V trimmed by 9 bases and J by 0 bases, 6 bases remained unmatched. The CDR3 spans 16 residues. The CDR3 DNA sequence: TGTGCCAGTACAGGGGGCCAGAGCTCTGGGGCCAACGTCCTGACTTTC. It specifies CASTGGQSSGANVLTF.

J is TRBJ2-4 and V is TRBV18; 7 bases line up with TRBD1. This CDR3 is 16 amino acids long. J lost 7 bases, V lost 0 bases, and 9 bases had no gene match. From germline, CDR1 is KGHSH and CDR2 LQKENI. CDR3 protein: CASSPPTGSTVNIQYF. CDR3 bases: TGTGCCAGCTCACCACCGACAGGGTCTACGGTGAACATTCAGTACTTC. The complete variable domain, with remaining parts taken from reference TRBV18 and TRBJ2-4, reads NAGVMQNPRHLVRRRGQEARLRCSPMKGHSHVYWYRQLPEEGLKFMVYLQKENIIDESGMPKERFSAEFPKEGPSILRIQQVVRGDSAAYFCASSPPTGSTVNIQYFGAGTRLSVL.

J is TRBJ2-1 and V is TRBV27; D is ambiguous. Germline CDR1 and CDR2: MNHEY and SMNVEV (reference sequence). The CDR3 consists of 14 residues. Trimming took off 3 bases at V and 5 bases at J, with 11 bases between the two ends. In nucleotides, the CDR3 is TGTGCCAGCAGTTTGTTCGGTCCCAACAATGAGCAGTTCTTC. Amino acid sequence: CASSLFGPNNEQFF.

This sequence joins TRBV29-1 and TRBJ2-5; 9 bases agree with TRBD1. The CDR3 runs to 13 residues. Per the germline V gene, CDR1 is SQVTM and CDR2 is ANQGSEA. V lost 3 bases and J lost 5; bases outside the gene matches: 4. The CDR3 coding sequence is TGCAGCGTTGAGACAGGGGGAAACGAGACCCAGTACTTC. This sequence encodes CSVETGGNETQYF.

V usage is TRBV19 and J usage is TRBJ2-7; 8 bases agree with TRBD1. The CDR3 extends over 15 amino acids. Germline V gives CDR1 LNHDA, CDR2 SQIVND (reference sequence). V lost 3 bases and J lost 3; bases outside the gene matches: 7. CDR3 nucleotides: TGTGCCAGTAGTATTCAGGGGGCCCCACTCTACGAGCAGTACTTC. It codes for CASSIQGAPLYEQYF.

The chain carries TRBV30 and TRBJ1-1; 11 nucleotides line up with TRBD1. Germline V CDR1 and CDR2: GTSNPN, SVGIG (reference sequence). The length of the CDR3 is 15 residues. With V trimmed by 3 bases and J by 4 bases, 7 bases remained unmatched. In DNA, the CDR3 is TGTGCCTGGAGGGTACAAGGGACAGGGGGCACTGAAGCTTTCTTT. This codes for CAWRVQGTGGTEAFF.